The following is a T cell receptor (beta chain) sequence with its context. The germline gives CDR1 SGHRS, CDR2 YFSETQ. With 4 bases clipped from V and 6 bases from J, the junction kept 12 bases outside the gene matches. The CDR3 runs 16 residues. Under the authors' procedure: It was from reference gene primer amplification that nucleated cell counts were estimated. Some clones are missing from TCRdb's copy, which holds only in-frame ones; the method was immunoSEQ multiplex PCR. The DNA gave D and trimming, while V, J and clone size come from that table. The data show about 100,000 clones, 80% seen once. The entry originates in a study of blood T cell repertoires in COVID-19. Study information: The study drew acute and convalescent COVID-19 samples from the United States, Italy and Spain. Sources were T cells, B-cell-depleted T cells, or PBMCs; the material itself was cDNA or gDNA.

This clonotype was sampled from a woman aged 65 to 85 with acute or convalescent COVID-19. The gene calls are TRBV5-1 and TRBJ2-3, with TRBD1 matching over 9 bases. The sequenced sample consisted of peripheral blood. The CDR3 DNA follows: TGCGCCAGCAGCCCGTCCCGGGCGACAGGGGGGGATACGCAGTATTTT. This encodes CASSPSRATGGDTQYF.